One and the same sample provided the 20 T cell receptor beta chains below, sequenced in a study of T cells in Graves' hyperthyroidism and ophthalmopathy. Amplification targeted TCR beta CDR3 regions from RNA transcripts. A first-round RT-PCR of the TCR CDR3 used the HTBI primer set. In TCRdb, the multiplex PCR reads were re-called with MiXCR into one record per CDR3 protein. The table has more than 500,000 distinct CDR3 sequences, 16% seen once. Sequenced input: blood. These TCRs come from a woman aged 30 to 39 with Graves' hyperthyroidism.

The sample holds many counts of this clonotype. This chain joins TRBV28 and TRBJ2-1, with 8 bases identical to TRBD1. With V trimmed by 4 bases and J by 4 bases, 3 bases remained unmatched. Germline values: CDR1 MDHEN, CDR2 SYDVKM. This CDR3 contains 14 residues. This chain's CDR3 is CASSWRTGYNEQFF. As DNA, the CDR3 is TGTGCCAGCAGTTGGCGGACAGGGTACAATGAGCAGTTCTTC.

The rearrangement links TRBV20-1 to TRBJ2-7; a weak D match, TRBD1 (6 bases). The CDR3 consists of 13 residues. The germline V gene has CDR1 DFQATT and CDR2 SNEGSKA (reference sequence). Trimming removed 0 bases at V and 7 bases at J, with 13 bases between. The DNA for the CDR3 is TGCAGTGCTAGAGAGGCAGGGGCGTTTGAGCAGTACTTC. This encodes CSAREAGAFEQYF.

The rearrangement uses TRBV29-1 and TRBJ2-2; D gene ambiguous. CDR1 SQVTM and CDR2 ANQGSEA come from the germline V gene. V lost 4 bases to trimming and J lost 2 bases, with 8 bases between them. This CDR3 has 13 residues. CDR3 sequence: CSVARFNTGELFF. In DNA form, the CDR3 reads TGCAGCGTTGCAAGATTTAACACCGGGGAGCTGTTTTTT.

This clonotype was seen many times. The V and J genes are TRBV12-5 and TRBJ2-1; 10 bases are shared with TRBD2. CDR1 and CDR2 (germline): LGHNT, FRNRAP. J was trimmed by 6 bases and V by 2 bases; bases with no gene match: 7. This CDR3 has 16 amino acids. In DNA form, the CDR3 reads TGTGCTAGTGGTTTGTCGGCTAGCGGGAGCTTCAATGAGCAGTTCTTC. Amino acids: CASGLSASGSFNEQFF.

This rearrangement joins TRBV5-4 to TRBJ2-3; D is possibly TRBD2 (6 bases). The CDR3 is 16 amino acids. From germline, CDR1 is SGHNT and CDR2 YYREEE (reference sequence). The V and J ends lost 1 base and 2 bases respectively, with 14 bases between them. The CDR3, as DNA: TGTGCCAGCAGCTTGAGGATAACGGGAGACACAGATACGCAGTATTTT. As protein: CASSLRITGDTDTQYF.

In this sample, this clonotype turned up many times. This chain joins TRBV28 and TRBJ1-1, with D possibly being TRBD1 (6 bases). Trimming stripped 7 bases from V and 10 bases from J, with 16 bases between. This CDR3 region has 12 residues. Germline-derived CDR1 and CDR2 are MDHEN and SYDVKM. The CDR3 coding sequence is TGTGCCAGCATCACCCTAGCCAGGGGAGCTTTCTTT. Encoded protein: CASITLARGAFF.

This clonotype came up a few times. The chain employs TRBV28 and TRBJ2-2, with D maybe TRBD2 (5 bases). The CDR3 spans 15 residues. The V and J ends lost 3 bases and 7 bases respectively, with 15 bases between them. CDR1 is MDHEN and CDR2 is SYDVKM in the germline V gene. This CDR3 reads CASSFSLEVGGELFF. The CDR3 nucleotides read TGTGCCAGCAGTTTCTCTTTGGAGGTGGGCGGGGAGCTGTTTTTT.

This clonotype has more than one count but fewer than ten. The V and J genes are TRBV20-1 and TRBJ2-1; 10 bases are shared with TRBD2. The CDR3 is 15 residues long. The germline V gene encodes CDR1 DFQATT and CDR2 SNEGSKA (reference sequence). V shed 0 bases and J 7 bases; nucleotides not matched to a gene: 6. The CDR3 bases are TGCAGTGCTAGAGATGGGACTAGCGCACTTAATGAGCAGTTCTTC. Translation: CSARDGTSALNEQFF.

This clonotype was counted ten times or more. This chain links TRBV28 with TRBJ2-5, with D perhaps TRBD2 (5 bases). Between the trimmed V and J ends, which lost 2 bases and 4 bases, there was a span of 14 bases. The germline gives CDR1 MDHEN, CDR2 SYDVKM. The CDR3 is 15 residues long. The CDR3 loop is CASSLPSVSGETQYF. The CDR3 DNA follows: TGTGCCAGCAGTTTACCTTCAGTGAGCGGAGAGACCCAGTACTTC.

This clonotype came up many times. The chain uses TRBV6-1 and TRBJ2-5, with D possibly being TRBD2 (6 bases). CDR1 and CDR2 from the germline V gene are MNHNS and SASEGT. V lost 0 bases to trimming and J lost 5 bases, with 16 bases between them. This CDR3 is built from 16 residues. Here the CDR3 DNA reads TGTGCCAGCAGTGAAGCTCGGACGGAGGGTTGGGAGACCCAGTACTTC. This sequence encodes CASSEARTEGWETQYF.

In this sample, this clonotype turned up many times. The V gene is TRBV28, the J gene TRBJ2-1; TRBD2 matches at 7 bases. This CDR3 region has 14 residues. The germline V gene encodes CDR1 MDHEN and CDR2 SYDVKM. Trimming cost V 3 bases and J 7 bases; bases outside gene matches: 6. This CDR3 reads CASSLVAGMNEQFF. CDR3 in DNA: TGTGCCAGCAGTTTGGTAGCGGGTATGAATGAGCAGTTCTTC.

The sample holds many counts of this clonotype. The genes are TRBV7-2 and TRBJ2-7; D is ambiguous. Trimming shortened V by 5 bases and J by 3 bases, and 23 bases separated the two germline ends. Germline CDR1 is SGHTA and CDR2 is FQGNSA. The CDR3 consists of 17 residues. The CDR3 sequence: CASSQVIPGHINYEQYF. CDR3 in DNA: TGTGCCAGCAGCCAAGTTATCCCAGGCCATATTAACTACGAGCAGTACTTC.

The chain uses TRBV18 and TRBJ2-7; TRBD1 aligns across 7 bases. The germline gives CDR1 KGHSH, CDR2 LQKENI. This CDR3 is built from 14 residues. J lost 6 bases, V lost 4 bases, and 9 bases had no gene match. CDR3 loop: CASSLRDSQVEQYF. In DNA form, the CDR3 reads TGTGCCAGCTCACTCCGGGACAGTCAAGTCGAGCAGTACTTC. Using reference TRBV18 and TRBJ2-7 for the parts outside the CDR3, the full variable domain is NAGVMQNPRHLVRRRGQEARLRCSPMKGHSHVYWYRQLPEEGLKFMVYLQKENIIDESGMPKERFSAEFPKEGPSILRIQQVVRGDSAAYFCASSLRDSQVEQYFGPGTRLTVT.

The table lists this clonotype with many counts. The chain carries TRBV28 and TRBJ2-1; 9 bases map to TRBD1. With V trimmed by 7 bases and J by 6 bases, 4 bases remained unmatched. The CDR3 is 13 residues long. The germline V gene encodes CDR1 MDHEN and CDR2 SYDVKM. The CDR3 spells CASNYRGPNEQFF. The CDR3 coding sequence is TGTGCCAGCAACTACAGGGGGCCCAATGAGCAGTTCTTC.

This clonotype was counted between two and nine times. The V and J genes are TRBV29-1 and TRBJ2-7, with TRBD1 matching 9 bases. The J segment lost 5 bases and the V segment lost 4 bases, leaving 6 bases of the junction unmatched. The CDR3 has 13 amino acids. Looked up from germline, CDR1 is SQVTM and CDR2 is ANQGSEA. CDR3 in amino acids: CSVVTGGGDEQYF. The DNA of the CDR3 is TGCAGCGTTGTGACAGGGGGTGGTGACGAGCAGTACTTC.

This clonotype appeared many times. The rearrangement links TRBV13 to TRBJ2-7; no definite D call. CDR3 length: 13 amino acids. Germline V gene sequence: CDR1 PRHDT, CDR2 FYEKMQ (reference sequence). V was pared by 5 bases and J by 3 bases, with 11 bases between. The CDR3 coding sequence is TGTGCCAGCAGCCTCCCCCCCGACTACGAGCAGTACTTC. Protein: CASSLPPDYEQYF.

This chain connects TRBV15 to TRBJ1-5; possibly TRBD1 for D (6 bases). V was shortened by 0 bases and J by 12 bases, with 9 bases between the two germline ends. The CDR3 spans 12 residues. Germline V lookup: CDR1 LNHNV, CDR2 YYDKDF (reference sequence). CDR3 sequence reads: CATSRDQGRQHF. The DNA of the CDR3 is TGTGCCACCAGCAGAGATCAGGGGCGCCAGCATTTT. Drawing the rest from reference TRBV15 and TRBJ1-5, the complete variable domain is DAMVIQNPRYQVTQFGKPVTLSCSQTLNHNVMYWYQQKSSQAPKLLFHYYDKDFNNEADTPDNFQSRRPNTSFCFLDIRSPGLGDTAMYLCATSRDQGRQHFGDGTRLSIL.

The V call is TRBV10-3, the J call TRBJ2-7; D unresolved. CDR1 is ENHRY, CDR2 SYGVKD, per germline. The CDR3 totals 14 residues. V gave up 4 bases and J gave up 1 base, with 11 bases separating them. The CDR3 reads CAISVGPMSYEQYF. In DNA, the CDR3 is TGTGCCATCAGTGTTGGGCCGATGTCCTACGAGCAGTACTTC.

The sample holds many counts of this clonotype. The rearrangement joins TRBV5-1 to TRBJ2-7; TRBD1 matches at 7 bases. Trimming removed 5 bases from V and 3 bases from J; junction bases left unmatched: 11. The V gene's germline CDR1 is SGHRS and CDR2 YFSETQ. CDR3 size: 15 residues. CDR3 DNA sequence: TGCGCCAGCAGAATTGGGACCGGGACAGTCTACGAGCAGTACTTC. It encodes CASRIGTGTVYEQYF.

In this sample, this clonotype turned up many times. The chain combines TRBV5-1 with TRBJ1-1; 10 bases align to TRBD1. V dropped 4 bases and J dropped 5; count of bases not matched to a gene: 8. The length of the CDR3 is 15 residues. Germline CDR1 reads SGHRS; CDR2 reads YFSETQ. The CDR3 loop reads CASSPGTGVGTEAFF. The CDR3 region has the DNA TGCGCCAGCAGCCCGGGGACAGGGGTTGGGACTGAAGCTTTCTTT.